The next 14 T cell receptor beta chains were all read from a single sample in a study of OX40 agonist ivuxolimab in advanced cancers. Generated by immunoSEQ multiplex PCR, the TCRdb table keeps only in-frame clones and is missing some. This table has 60,000 to 85,000 clones, 85% to 90% appearing once. The sample here was CD4+ or CD8+ T cells sorted from blood, taken in a trial of the OX40 agonist ivuxolimab. The receptors derive from an adult with an advanced solid tumor such as melanoma, head and neck, liver or kidney cancer.

In this sample, this clone turned up a few times. The chain uses TRBV30 and TRBJ2-5, with a weak D call TRBD2 (5 bases). Germline V lookup: CDR1 GTSNPN, CDR2 SVGIG (reference sequence). Trimming took 1 base from V and 5 from J, leaving 17 bases between them. There are 15 residues in the CDR3. CDR3 DNA: TGTGCCTGGAGTGAAGGGCTAGCTTCGGGTGAGACCCAGTACTTC. Amino acids: CAWSEGLASGETQYF.

The chain has TRBV9 and TRBJ2-1; a possible D gene is TRBD2 (6 bases). From germline, CDR1 is SGDLS and CDR2 YYNGEE. With 5 bases removed from V and 0 bases from J, the gap between germline ends came to 9 bases. This CDR3 has 14 amino acids. This CDR3 reads CASSGGSSYNEQFF. In nucleotides, the CDR3 is TGTGCCAGCAGTGGAGGGAGCTCCTACAATGAGCAGTTCTTC.

The chain is built from TRBV11-2 and TRBJ1-3; no reliable D call. Per the germline V gene, CDR1 is SGHAT and CDR2 is FQNNGV. The CDR3 length is 14 residues. V was cut by 1 base and J by 2 bases, with 6 bases left in between. The CDR3, as DNA: TGTGCCAGCAGCTTAGGGGCAGCTGGAAACACCATATATTTT. It translates to CASSLGAAGNTIYF.

The chain combines TRBV2 with TRBJ1-4, with D uncertain. There are 15 residues in the CDR3. Germline V CDR1 and CDR2: SNHLY, FYNNEI. Trimming removed 4 bases from V and 4 bases from J, with 13 bases in between. The CDR3 reads CASSGVSIFNEKLFF. In DNA form, the CDR3 reads TGTGCCAGCAGTGGGGTATCAATCTTTAATGAAAAACTGTTTTTT.

The chain joins TRBV25-1 to TRBJ2-2; D is unclear. Germline lookup yields CDR1 MGHDK and CDR2 SYGVNS. Trimming removed 1 base from V and 4 bases from J, with 13 bases in between. The CDR3 spans 16 residues. The CDR3 DNA reads as TGTGCCAGCAGTGAATTTGGGTCCCCGGTCACCGGGGAGCTGTTTTTT. Translated, it gives CASSEFGSPVTGELFF.

The chain employs TRBV30 and TRBJ2-3, with D tentatively TRBD2 (5 bases). This CDR3 has 13 amino acids. The V and J ends lost 0 bases and 3 bases respectively, with 7 bases between them. Germline V gene sequence: CDR1 GTSNPN, CDR2 SVGIG (reference sequence). The CDR3 DNA sequence: TGTGCCTGGAGTGTTCGAGGGACAGATACGCAGTATTTT. Residues: CAWSVRGTDTQYF. Filled out from reference TRBV30 and TRBJ2-3, the complete variable domain reads SQTIHQWPATLVQPVGSPLSLECTVEGTSNPNLYWYRQAAGRGLQLLFYSVGIGQISSEVPQNLSASRPQDRQFILSSKKLLLSDSGFYLCAWSVRGTDTQYFGPGTRLTVL.

The chain links TRBV5-1 to TRBJ2-7, with no clear D. Per the germline V gene, CDR1 is SGHRS and CDR2 is YFSETQ. Trimming left V 0 bases short and J 2 bases short, with 15 bases between. The CDR3 consists of 16 residues. The CDR3 region has the DNA TGCGCCAGCAGCTTGGGAGGTTCCCCCCCCACCTACGAGCAGTACTTC. Protein sequence: CASSLGGSPPTYEQYF.

This clone was seen once. J is TRBJ2-2 and V is TRBV11-2; no clear D gene. V was trimmed by 2 bases and J by 2 bases, leaving 6 bases between them. This CDR3 has 14 amino acids. The V gene's germline CDR1 is SGHAT and CDR2 FQNNGV. The CDR3 sequence: CASSLNANTGELFF. The CDR3 region has the DNA TGTGCCAGCAGCTTAAACGCAAACACCGGGGAGCTGTTTTTT. The full variable domain, its missing parts supplied by reference TRBV11-2 and TRBJ2-2, is EAGVAQSPRYKIIEKRQSVAFWCNPISGHATLYWYQQILGQGPKLLIQFQNNGVVDDSQLPKDRFSAERLKGVDSTLKIQPAKLEDSAVYLCASSLNANTGELFFGEGSRLTVL.

V usage is TRBV4-1 and J usage is TRBJ2-5, with 13 bases lining up with TRBD2. The CDR3 has 20 residues. Germline loops: CDR1 MGHRA, CDR2 YSYEKL. Trimming removed 1 base from V and 2 bases from J; junction bases left unmatched: 13. The CDR3 region is CASSQGSRLAGGLSQETQYF. The CDR3 region has the DNA TGCGCCAGCAGCCAAGGAAGCAGACTAGCGGGAGGTTTGTCTCAAGAGACCCAGTACTTC.

The genes are TRBV18 and TRBJ2-7; maybe TRBD2 (5 bases). Trimming shortened V by 3 bases and J by 3 bases, and 12 bases separated the two germline ends. The CDR3 length is 14 residues. Germline assignment: CDR1 KGHSH and CDR2 LQKENI. For the CDR3, the DNA is TGTGCCAGCTCACCCTCGGGAAGTTACTACGAGCAGTACTTC. Residues: CASSPSGSYYEQYF.

The chain couples TRBV27 to TRBJ1-2, with a tentative D call TRBD1 (5 bases). Per the germline V gene, CDR1 is MNHEY and CDR2 is SMNVEV (reference sequence). V lost 5 bases, J lost 6 bases, and 13 bases lay in between. This CDR3 has 13 residues. CDR3 sequence (DNA): TGTGCCAGCAGTAACTCAGGGTGGAATGGCTACACCTTC. Encoded protein: CASSNSGWNGYTF.

This clone was detected only a few times. The chain combines TRBV28 with TRBJ1-2, with D unresolved. The CDR3 runs to 14 residues. From germline, CDR1 is MDHEN and CDR2 SYDVKM. V lost 4 bases and J lost 1, with 10 bases in between. For the CDR3, the DNA is TGTGCCAGCAGTTCCACGGCAGATAACTATGGCTACACCTTC. Amino acids: CASSSTADNYGYTF.

The table lists this clone with a count of one. The J gene is TRBJ2-1, the V gene TRBV9, with D tentatively TRBD2 (5 bases). This CDR3 comprises 9 residues. CDR1 is SGDLS, CDR2 YYNGEE, per germline. Trimming took off 3 bases at V and 15 bases at J, with 7 bases between the two ends. In nucleotides, the CDR3 is TGTGCCAGCAGCGAGAGGGCGTTCTTC. It specifies CASSERAFF.

The V gene is TRBV11-2, the J gene TRBJ1-4, with 7 positions matching TRBD1. The CDR3 covers 14 residues. The germline gives CDR1 SGHAT, CDR2 FQNNGV. V was clipped by 2 bases and J by 7 bases; unmatched bases: 4. CDR3 loop: CASSLRGRGEKLFF. As DNA, the CDR3 is TGTGCCAGCAGCTTAAGGGGGCGGGGTGAAAAACTGTTTTTT.